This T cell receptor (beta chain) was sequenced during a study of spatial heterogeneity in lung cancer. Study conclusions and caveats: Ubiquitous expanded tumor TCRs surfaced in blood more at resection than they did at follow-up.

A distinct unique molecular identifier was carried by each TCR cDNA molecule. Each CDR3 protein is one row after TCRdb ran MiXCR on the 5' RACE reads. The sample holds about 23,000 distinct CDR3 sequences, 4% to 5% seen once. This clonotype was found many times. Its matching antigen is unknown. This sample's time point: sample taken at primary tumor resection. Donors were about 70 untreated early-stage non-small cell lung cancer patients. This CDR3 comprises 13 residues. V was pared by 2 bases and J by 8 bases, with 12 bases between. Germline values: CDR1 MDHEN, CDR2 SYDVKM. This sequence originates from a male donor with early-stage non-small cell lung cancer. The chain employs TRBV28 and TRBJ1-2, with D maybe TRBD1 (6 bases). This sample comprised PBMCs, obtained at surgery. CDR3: CASSLTGSWGYTF. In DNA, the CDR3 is TGTGCCAGCAGTTTAACAGGGAGTTGGGGCTACACCTTC.